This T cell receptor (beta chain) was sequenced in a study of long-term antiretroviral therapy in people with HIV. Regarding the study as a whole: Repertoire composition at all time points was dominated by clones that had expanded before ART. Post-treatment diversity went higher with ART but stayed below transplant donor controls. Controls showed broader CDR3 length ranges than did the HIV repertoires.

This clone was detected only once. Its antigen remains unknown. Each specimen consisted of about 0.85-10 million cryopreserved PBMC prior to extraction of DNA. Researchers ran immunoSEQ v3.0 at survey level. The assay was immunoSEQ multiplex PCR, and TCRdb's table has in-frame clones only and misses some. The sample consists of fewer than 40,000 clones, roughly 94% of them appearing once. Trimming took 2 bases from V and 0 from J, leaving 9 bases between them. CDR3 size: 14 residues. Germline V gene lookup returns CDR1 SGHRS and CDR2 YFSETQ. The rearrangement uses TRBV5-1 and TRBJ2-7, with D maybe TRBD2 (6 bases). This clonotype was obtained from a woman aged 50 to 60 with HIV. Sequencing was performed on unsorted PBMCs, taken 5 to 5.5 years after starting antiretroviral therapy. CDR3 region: CASSFGGASYEQYF. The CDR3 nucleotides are TGCGCCAGCAGCTTTGGCGGGGCCTCCTACGAGCAGTACTTC. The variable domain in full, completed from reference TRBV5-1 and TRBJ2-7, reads KAGVTQTPRYLIKTRGQQVTLSCSPISGHRSVSWYQQTPGQGLQFLFEYFSETQRNKGNFPGRFSGRQFSNSRSEMNVSTLELGDSALYLCASSFGGASYEQYFGPGTRLTVT.